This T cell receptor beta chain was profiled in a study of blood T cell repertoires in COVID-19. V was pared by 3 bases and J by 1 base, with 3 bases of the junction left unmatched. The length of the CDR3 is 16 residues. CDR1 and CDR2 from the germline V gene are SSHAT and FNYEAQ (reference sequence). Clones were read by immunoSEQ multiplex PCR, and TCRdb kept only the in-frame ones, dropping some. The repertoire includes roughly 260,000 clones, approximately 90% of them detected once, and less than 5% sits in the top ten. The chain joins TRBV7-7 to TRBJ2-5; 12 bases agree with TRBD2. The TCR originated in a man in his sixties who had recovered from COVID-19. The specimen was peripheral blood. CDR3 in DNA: TGTGCCAGCAGCTTCGGACTAGCGGGGAGCCAAGAGACCCAGTACTTC. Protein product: CASSFGLAGSQETQYF.